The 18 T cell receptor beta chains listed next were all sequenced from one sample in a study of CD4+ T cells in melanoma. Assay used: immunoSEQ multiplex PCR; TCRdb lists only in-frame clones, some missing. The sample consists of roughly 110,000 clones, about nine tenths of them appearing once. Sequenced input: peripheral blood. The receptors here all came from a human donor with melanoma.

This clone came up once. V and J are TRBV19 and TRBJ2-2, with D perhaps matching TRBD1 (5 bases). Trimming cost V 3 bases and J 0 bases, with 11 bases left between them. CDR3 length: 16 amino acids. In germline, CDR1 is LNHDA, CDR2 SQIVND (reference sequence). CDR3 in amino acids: CASSMTWTSNTGELFF. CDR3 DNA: TGTGCCAGTAGTATGACCTGGACATCGAACACCGGGGAGCTGTTTTTT. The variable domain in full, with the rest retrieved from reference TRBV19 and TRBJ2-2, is DGGITQSPKYLFRKEGQNVTLSCEQNLNHDAMYWYRQDPGQGLRLIYYSQIVNDFQKGDIAEGYSVSREKKESFPLTVTSAQKNPTAFYLCASSMTWTSNTGELFFGEGSRLTVL.

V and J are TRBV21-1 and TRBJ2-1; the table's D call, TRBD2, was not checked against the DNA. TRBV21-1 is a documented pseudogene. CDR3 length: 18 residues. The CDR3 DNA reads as TGTGCCAGTAAATCGGGCAGCCCGGGACTAGCGGGAGACCATGAGCAGTTCTTC. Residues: CASKSGSPGLAGDHEQFF.

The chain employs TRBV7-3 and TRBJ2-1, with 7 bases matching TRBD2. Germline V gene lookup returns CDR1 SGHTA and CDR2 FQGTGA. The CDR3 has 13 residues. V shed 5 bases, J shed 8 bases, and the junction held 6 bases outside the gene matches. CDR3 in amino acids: CASSLDAGDEQFF. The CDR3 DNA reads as TGTGCCAGCAGCCTAGACGCGGGGGATGAGCAGTTCTTC.

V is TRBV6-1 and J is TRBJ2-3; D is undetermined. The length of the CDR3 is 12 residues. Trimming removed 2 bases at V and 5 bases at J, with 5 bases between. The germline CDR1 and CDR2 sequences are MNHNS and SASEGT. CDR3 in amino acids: CASSEPKDTQYF. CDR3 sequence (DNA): TGTGCCAGCAGTGAACCGAAAGATACGCAGTATTTT.

CDR3 protein: CAISESMDDEQYF. CDR3 nucleotides: TGTGCCATCAGTGAGTCGATGGACGACGAGCAGTACTTC. The chain has TRBV10-3 and TRBJ2-7; D is unclear. Trimming pared 0 bases from V and 5 bases from J, leaving 8 bases between. The germline CDR1 and CDR2 sequences are ENHRY and SYGVKD. The CDR3 has 13 amino acids.

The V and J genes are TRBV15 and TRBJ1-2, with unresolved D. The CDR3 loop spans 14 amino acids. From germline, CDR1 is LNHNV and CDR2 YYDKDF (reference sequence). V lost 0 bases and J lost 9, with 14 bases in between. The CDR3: CATSRDRSGERYTF. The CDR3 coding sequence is TGTGCCACCAGCAGAGATCGTTCCGGGGAGCGCTACACCTTC.

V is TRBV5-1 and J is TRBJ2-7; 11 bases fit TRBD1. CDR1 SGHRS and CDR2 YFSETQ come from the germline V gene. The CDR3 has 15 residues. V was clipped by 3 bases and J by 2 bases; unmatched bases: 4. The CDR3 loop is CASSWGGQGAYEQYF. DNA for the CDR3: TGCGCCAGCAGCTGGGGGGGACAGGGGGCCTACGAGCAGTACTTC.

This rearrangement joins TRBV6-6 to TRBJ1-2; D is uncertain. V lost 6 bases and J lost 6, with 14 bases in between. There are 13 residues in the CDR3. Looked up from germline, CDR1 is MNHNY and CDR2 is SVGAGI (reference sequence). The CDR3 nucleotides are TGTGCCAGCAGCTCAGTTGAACTTGATGGCTACACCTTC. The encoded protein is CASSSVELDGYTF.

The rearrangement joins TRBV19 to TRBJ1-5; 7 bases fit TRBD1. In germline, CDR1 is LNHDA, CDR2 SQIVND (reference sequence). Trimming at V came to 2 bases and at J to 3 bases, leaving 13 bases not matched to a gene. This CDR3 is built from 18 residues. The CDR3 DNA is TGTGCCAGTAGTATATTCGAGGCAGGGGGTAGGGACAATCAGCCCCAGCATTTT. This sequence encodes CASSIFEAGGRDNQPQHF.

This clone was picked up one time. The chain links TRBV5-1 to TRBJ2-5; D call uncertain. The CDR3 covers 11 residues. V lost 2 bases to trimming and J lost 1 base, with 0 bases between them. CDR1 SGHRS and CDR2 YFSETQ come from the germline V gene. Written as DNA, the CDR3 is TGCGCCAGCAGCTTCCAAGAGACCCAGTACTTC. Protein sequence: CASSFQETQYF.

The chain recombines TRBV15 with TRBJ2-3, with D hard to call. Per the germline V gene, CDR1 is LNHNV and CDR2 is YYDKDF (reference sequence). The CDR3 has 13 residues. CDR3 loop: CVPPYRTPDTQYF. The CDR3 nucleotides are TGTGTACCACCCTACCGTACTCCAGATACGCAGTATTTT.

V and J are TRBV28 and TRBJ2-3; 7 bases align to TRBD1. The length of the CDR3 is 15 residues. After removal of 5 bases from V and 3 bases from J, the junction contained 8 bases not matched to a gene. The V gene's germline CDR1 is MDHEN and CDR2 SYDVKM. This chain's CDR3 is CASSPWTGETDTQYF. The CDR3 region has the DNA TGTGCCAGCAGTCCCTGGACAGGAGAGACAGATACGCAGTATTTT.

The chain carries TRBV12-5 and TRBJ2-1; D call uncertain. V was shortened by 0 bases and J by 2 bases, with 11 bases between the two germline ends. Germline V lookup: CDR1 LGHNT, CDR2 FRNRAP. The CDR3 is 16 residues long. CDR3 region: CASGLVLPPAYNEQFF. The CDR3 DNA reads TGTGCTAGTGGTTTGGTACTACCGCCGGCCTACAATGAGCAGTTCTTC.

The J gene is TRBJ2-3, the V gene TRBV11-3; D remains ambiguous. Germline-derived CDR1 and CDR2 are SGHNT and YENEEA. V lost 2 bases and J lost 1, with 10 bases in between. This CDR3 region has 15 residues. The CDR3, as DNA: TGTGCCAGCAGCTTACGGTCGGGCGGCACAGATACGCAGTATTTT. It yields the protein CASSLRSGGTDTQYF.

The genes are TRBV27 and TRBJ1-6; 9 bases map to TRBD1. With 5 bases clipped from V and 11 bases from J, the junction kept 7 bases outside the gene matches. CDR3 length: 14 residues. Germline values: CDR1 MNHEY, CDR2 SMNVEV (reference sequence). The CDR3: CASSPWTGVTPLHF. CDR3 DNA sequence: TGTGCCAGCAGTCCCTGGACAGGGGTAACACCCCTCCACTTT.

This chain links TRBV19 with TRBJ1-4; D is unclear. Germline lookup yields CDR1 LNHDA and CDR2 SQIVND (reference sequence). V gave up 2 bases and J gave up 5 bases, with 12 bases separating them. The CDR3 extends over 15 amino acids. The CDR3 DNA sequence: TGTGCCAGTAGTATAATGGTTGCGGAAAATGAAAAACTGTTTTTT. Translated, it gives CASSIMVAENEKLFF.

The CDR3 here is CASSLGPLYEQYF. CDR3 DNA: TGTGCCAGCAGTCTAGGGCCCTTATACGAGCAGTACTTC. The J gene is TRBJ2-7, the V gene TRBV27; D is ambiguous. V was pared by 5 bases and J by 4 bases, with 12 bases between. Germline V gives CDR1 MNHEY, CDR2 SMNVEV (reference sequence). The CDR3 is 13 amino acids.

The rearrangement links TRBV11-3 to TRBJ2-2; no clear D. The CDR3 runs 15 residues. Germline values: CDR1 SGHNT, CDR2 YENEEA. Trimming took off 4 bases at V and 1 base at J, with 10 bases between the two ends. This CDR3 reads CASSSGRMNTGELFF. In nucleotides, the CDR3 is TGTGCCAGCAGCTCCGGACGGATGAACACCGGGGAGCTGTTTTTT.